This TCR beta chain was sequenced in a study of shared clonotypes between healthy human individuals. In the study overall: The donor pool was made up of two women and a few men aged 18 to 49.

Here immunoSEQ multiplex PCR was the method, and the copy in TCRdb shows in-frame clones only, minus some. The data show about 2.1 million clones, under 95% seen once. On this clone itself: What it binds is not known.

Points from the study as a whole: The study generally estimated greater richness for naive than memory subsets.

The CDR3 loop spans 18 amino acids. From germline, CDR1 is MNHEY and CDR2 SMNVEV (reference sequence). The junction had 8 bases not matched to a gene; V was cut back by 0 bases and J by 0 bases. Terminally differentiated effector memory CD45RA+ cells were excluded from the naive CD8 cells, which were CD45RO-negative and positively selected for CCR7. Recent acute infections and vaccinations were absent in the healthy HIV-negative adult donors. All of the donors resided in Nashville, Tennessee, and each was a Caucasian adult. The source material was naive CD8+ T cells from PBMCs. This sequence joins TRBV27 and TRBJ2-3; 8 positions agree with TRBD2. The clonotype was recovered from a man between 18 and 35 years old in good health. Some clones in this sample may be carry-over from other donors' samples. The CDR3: CASSLSGGRTASTDTQYF. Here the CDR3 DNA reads TGTGCCAGCAGTTTATCTGGCGGGAGGACCGCTAGCACAGATACGCAGTATTTT.